This TCR beta chain was observed in a study of regulatory T cells in long-lasting Graves disease. Study-wide results and caveats: TRBV28, TRBJ1-2 and TRBJ2-5 were segments that persistent disease favored.

V shed 6 bases, J shed 6 bases, and the junction held 5 bases outside the gene matches. CDR3 length equals 14 residues. Regarding time point: newly diagnosed GD, antithyroid drugs for less than 3 months. PBMC-derived RNA was used for the TCR library. This clonotype came up many times. Its antigen is still unknown. Through Arm-PCR of CDR3 regions and iRepertoire HTBI primers, TCR beta libraries were built. TCRdb analysed the multiplex PCR reads with MiXCR anew, one entry per CDR3 protein. The table lists roughly 610,000 distinct CDR3 sequences, roughly a sixth of them singletons. These sequences were also reported in another study, on T cells in Graves' hyperthyroidism and ophthalmopathy.

Sequencing used peripheral blood mononuclear cells (PBMCs), obtained at new diagnosis, from a patient treated with antithyroid drugs. This TCR was recovered from a man between 18 and 29 years old with Graves disease. The chain couples TRBV12-3 or TRBV12-4 to TRBJ1-4; TRBD1 matches at 9 bases. The chain's CDR3 is CASSLTGGYEKLFF. CDR3 bases: TGTGCCAGCAGCCTGACAGGGGGGTATGAAAAACTGTTTTTT.